The 14 T cell receptor beta chains below were found in one sample sequenced in a study of blood T cell repertoires in COVID-19 (dated by TCRdb to 2020 to 2021). Libraries were prepared through the immunoSEQ multiplex PCR assay. In its TCRdb copy, this immuneACCESS table keeps in-frame sequences only and misses some clones. Where compared with another copy, unresolved V genes explain less than half of these, and the others have no known cause. Counted in this sample were fewer than 150,000 clones; roughly 80% of them appeared once. The ten largest clones add up to around 17% of the sample. The material sequenced was peripheral blood. These receptors were obtained from a woman in her forties or fifties with acute or convalescent COVID-19.

The rearrangement joins TRBV9 to TRBJ1-6; D remains unclear. The CDR3 consists of 16 residues. V was cut by 0 bases and J by 0 bases, with 7 bases left in between. Germline CDR1 SGDLS, CDR2 YYNGEE. The CDR3 reads CASSVGGSSYNSPLHF. The CDR3 DNA follows: TGTGCCAGCAGCGTAGGCGGGAGCTCCTATAATTCACCCCTCCACTTT.

The V and J genes are TRBV5-1 and TRBJ2-2; no clear D. The V and J ends lost 1 base and 5 bases respectively, with 6 bases between them. This CDR3 contains 13 residues. CDR1 and CDR2 from the germline V gene are SGHRS and YFSETQ. The CDR3 bases are TGCGCCAGCAGCTTGTCCGTTACCGGGGAGCTGTTTTTT. It codes for CASSLSVTGELFF.

The rearrangement links TRBV20-1 to TRBJ1-1, with unresolved D. Germline lookup yields CDR1 DFQATT and CDR2 SNEGSKA (reference sequence). Trimming removed 7 bases at V and 7 bases at J, with 13 bases between. This CDR3 region has 11 residues. CDR3 nucleotide sequence: TGCAGTGAAGCGCGCGGGCTTGAAGCTTTCTTT. This gives the protein CSEARGLEAFF.

V and J are TRBV7-9 and TRBJ1-1, with 7 positions matching TRBD1. This CDR3 has 14 amino acids. Germline lookup yields CDR1 SEHNR and CDR2 FQNEAQ (reference sequence). V lost 7 bases, J lost 8 bases, and 13 bases stayed unmatched. CDR3 loop: CASTDSGGPLEAFF. Written as DNA, the CDR3 is TGTGCCAGCACCGATTCAGGGGGACCCTTGGAAGCTTTCTTT.

V usage is TRBV5-3 and J usage is TRBJ1-2, with D perhaps matching TRBD1 (5 bases). TRBV5-3 is recorded as an ORF, its role being uncertain. The V end lost 0 bases, the J end lost 2 bases, and 5 bases lay between the germline ends. CDR3 length equals 13 residues. CDR3 DNA sequence: TGTGCCAGAAGCTTGGACAGGAACTATGGCTACACCTTC. Amino acid sequence: CARSLDRNYGYTF.

The rearrangement uses TRBV30 and TRBJ1-1; a possible D gene is TRBD1 (6 bases). Trimming took 0 bases from V and 3 from J, leaving 11 bases between them. CDR1 is GTSNPN, CDR2 SVGIG, per germline (reference sequence). The CDR3 contains 14 residues. The CDR3 DNA is TGTGCCTGGAGTGTAGGGGGGGGGCACACTGAAGCTTTCTTT. It encodes CAWSVGGGHTEAFF.

The count of this clone is one. The chain carries TRBV18 and TRBJ1-1, with D perhaps TRBD1 (6 bases). The germline CDR1 and CDR2 sequences are KGHSH and LQKENI. The CDR3 contains 15 residues. V was pared by 3 bases and J by 1 base, with 12 bases between. This CDR3 is CASSPLSRGNTEAFF. The CDR3 region has the DNA TGTGCCAGCTCACCTCTGAGCAGGGGGAACACTGAAGCTTTCTTT.

The gene calls are TRBV6-5 and TRBJ1-2; no clear D. Trimming took off 2 bases at V and 8 bases at J, with 9 bases between the two ends. This CDR3 contains 12 residues. Germline V lookup: CDR1 MNHEY, CDR2 SVGAGI. The CDR3, as DNA: TGTGCCAGCAGTTACGATAGAGTCGGCTACACCTTC. Translation gives CASSYDRVGYTF.

This clone is a singleton in its sample. The gene calls are TRBV7-6 and TRBJ2-3; 8 positions agree with TRBD2. Germline assignment: CDR1 SGHVS and CDR2 FNYEAQ. This CDR3 comprises 15 residues. Trimming took 3 bases from V and 4 from J; bases not matched to a gene: 6. The CDR3 here is CASSFLAGGPDTQYF. The CDR3 nucleotides read TGTGCCAGCAGCTTTCTCGCGGGGGGCCCAGATACGCAGTATTTT.

The chain recombines TRBV4-1 with TRBJ1-2; weak D call: TRBD1 (6 bases). The CDR3 is 12 residues long. Germline CDR1 and CDR2: MGHRA and YSYEKL. V was shortened by 4 bases and J by 5 bases, with 8 bases between the two germline ends. The CDR3 bases are TGCGCCAGCAGCCCAGGGGTGTATGGCTACACCTTC. Amino acids: CASSPGVYGYTF.

The CDR3 loop reads CASSLGSSGGDEQFF. In DNA form, the CDR3 reads TGTGCCAGCAGCTTAGGTAGTAGCGGGGGGGATGAGCAGTTCTTC. This sequence joins TRBV7-2 and TRBJ2-1; 11 nucleotides match TRBD2. This CDR3 region has 15 residues. Germline V gene lookup returns CDR1 SGHTA and CDR2 FQGNSA. Trimming took 1 base from V and 8 from J; bases not matched to a gene: 4.

V and J are TRBV7-9 and TRBJ1-1, with D possibly TRBD1 on 6 matching bases. The germline V gene encodes CDR1 SEHNR and CDR2 FQNEAQ (reference sequence). V lost 5 bases to trimming and J lost 8 bases, with 15 bases between them. The CDR3 loop spans 13 amino acids. CDR3 amino acids: CASSLQTTGEAFF. DNA of the CDR3: TGTGCCAGCAGCCTACAAACGACAGGCGAAGCTTTCTTT.

This clone was counted only a few times. J is TRBJ2-1 and V is TRBV3-1 (or the pseudogene TRBV3-2); the D gene is possibly TRBD1 (6 bases). Trimming left V 1 base short and J 4 bases short, with 26 bases between. CDR1 and CDR2 from the germline V gene are LGHDT and YNNKEL (reference sequence). The CDR3 extends over 20 amino acids. The CDR3 DNA follows: TGTGCCAGCAGCCAAGTTTGGCCCCCACAGGGTGCCCGCCTTTACAATGAGCAGTTCTTC. Protein: CASSQVWPPQGARLYNEQFF.

The chain employs TRBV11-2 and TRBJ1-6; 7 nucleotides line up with TRBD1. The CDR3 has 15 amino acids. Germline trimming cut 5 bases from V and 6 bases from J; bases unmatched to any gene: 7. Germline V lookup: CDR1 SGHAT, CDR2 FQNNGV. CDR3: CASSLRDSTNSPLHF. CDR3 nucleotides: TGTGCCAGCAGCCTACGGGACAGTACTAATTCACCCCTCCACTTT.